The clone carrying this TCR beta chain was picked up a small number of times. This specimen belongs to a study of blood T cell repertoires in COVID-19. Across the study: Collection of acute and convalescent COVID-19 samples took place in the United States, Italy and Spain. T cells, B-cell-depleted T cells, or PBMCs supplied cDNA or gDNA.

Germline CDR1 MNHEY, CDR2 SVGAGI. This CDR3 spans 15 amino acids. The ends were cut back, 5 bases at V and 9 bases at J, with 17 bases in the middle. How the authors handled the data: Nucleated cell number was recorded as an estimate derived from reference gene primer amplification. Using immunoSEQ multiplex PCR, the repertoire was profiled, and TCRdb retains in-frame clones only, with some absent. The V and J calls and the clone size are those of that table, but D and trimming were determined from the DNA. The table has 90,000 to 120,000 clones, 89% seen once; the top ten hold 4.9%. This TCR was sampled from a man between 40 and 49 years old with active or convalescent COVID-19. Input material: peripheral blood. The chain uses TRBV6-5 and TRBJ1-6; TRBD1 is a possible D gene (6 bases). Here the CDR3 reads CASSRSGQGRSPLHF. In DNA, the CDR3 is TGTGCCAGCAGTCGCTCGGGACAAGGTCGTTCACCCCTCCACTTT.